This TCR beta chain was sequenced for a study of OX40 agonist ivuxolimab in advanced cancers. For the study at large: Patients undergoing dose escalation presented with hepatocellular carcinoma, melanoma, renal cell or head and neck cancer. Cohort: around 86% men, mean age around 61, aged about 20 to 85.

From germline, CDR1 is SGHVS and CDR2 FNYEAQ. Trimming removed 3 bases at V and 6 bases at J, with 6 bases between. CDR3 length: 13 residues. Note on this clone: Antigen unknown.

Notes on the study in general: Dose levels from 0.1 to 3.0 mg/kg saw CD4+ and CD8+ blood T cells expand clonally by week 6.

Some clones are missing from TCRdb's copy, which holds only in-frame ones; the method was immunoSEQ multiplex PCR. The table has about 89,000 clones, around 92% seen once; the top ten hold over 0.2%. The specimen comprised CD4+ or CD8+ T cells sorted from blood, sampled in a trial of the OX40 agonist ivuxolimab. The V call is TRBV7-6, the J call TRBJ1-6; D unclear. This sequence was found in an adult with an advanced solid tumor such as melanoma, head and neck, liver or kidney cancer. The CDR3 protein is CASSLTGNSPLHF. CDR3 nucleotides: TGTGCCAGCAGCTTGACGGGTAATTCACCCCTCCACTTT.